The 6 T cell receptor beta chains below were found in one sample sequenced in a study of shared clonotypes between healthy human individuals (dated by TCRdb to 2018 to 2021). Library generation was performed with the immunoSEQ multiplex PCR assay. In its TCRdb copy, this immuneACCESS table keeps in-frame sequences only and misses some clones. Where compared with another copy, unresolved V genes explain less than half of these, and the others have no known cause. This sample holds around 720,000 clones; 73% were observed only once. Clones ranked in the top ten supply around 2% of the sample. The sequenced sample consisted of memory CD4+ T cells sorted from blood. Per the publication, the cell subset or site label means: CD45RA-negative fraction. The receptors were sampled from a woman aged 25-40 years in good health.

This clone was picked up one time. V is TRBV4-1 and J is TRBJ2-3, with D uncertain. The V end lost 11 bases, the J end lost 2 bases, and 23 bases lay between the germline ends. Germline CDR1 and CDR2: MGHRA and YSYEKL. The CDR3 is 16 residues long. The CDR3 nucleotides are TGCGCCTCCCGGGCCGCTGGGTCCGGAATCACAGATACGCAGTATTTT. This codes for CASRAAGSGITDTQYF.

The V and J genes are TRBV5-4 and TRBJ2-3; no clear D gene. The CDR3 length is 16 residues. Germline loops: CDR1 SGHNT, CDR2 YYREEE (reference sequence). The V end lost 5 bases, the J end lost 0 bases, and 16 bases lay between the germline ends. CDR3 nucleotides: TGTGCCAGCAGGCTTGGGTCCGGGCATAGCACAGATACGCAGTATTTT. This encodes CASRLGSGHSTDTQYF. The full variable domain, its missing parts supplied by reference TRBV5-4 and TRBJ2-3, is ETGVTQSPTHLIKTRGQQVTLRCSSQSGHNTVSWYQQALGQGPQFIFQYYREEENGRGNFPPRFSGLQFPNYSSELNVNALELDDSALYLCASRLGSGHSTDTQYFGPGTRLTVL.

V and J are TRBV28 and TRBJ2-1; D remains ambiguous. Germline V lookup: CDR1 MDHEN, CDR2 SYDVKM. The CDR3 extends over 11 amino acids. V gave up 1 base and J gave up 11 bases, with 6 bases separating them. CDR3 DNA sequence: TGTGCCAGCAGTTTATCCAGGCAGCAGTTCTTC. This translates into CASSLSRQQFF.

This chain links TRBV25-1 with TRBJ1-2, with D uncertain. The CDR3 loop spans 14 amino acids. Germline V gene sequence: CDR1 MGHDK, CDR2 SYGVNS. Deletions cut 1 base from V and 2 bases from J, with 8 bases between. The CDR3 region has the DNA TGTGCCAGCAGTGAATTTACCAGAAACTATGGCTACACCTTC. Encoded protein: CASSEFTRNYGYTF.

This sequence joins TRBV9 and TRBJ2-7; D not resolved. This CDR3 has 14 residues. Germline assignment: CDR1 SGDLS and CDR2 YYNGEE. V lost 3 bases, J lost 0 bases, and 10 bases lay in between. CDR3: CASSGVAGSYEQYF. The CDR3 DNA follows: TGTGCCAGCAGCGGGGTTGCAGGCTCCTACGAGCAGTACTTC.

The chain carries TRBV15 and TRBJ2-7, with a tentative D call TRBD2 (5 bases). CDR1 and CDR2 from the germline V gene are LNHNV and YYDKDF (reference sequence). This CDR3 is built from 15 residues. V gave up 1 base and J gave up 6 bases, with 16 bases separating them. CDR3 protein: CATSRGAGLEREQYF. CDR3 DNA sequence: TGTGCCACCAGCAGAGGCGCGGGTTTGGAACGCGAGCAGTACTTC.